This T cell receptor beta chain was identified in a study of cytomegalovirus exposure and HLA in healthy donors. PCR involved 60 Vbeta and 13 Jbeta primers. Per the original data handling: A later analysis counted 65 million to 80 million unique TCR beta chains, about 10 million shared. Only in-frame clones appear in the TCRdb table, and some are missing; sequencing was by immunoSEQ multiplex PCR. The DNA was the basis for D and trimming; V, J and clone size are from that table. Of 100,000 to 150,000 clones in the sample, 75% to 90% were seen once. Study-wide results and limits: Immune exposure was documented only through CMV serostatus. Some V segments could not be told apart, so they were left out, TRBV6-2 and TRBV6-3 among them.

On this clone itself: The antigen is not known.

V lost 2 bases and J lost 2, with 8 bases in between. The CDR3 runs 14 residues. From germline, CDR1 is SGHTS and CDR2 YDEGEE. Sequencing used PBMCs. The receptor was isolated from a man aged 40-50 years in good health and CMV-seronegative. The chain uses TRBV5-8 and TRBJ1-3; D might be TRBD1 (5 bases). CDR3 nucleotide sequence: TGTGCCAGCAGCTTCCTGGGGCCTGGAAACACCATATATTTT. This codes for CASSFLGPGNTIYF.